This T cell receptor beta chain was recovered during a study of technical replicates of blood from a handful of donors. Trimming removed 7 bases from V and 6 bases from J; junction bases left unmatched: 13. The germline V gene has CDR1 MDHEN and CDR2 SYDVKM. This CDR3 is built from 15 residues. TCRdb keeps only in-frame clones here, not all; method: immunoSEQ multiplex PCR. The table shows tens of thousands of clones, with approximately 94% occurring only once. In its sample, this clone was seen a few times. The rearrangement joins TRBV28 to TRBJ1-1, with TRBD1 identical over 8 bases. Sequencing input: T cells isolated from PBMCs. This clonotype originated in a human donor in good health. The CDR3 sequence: CASTPWGRGLPEAFF. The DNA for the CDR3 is TGTGCCAGCACCCCGTGGGGCAGGGGGCTCCCTGAAGCTTTCTTT.